This T cell receptor (beta chain) was documented in a study of blood T cell repertoires in COVID-19. Study overall: Acute and convalescent COVID-19 specimens originated in the United States, Italy and Spain. T cells, B-cell-depleted T cells, or PBMCs provided the cDNA or gDNA that served as material.

In the original workflow: Amplification with reference gene primers provided the estimates of nucleated cell counts. TCRdb keeps only in-frame clones here, not all; method: immunoSEQ multiplex PCR. V and J calls and clone size follow that table, whereas D and trimming were derived from the DNA. The table has about 120,000 clones, roughly four fifths seen once. Germline trimming cut 2 bases from V and 0 bases from J; bases unmatched to any gene: 6. This CDR3 comprises 19 residues. Germline V lookup: CDR1 MNHEY, CDR2 SVGEGT. The V and J genes are TRBV6-2 or TRBV6-3 and TRBJ2-1; 14 bases align to TRBD2. The specimen sequenced was peripheral blood. The clonotype was recovered from a human donor in a cohort sampled during active COVID-19. The CDR3 region has the DNA TGTGCCAGCAGTTACCCCCGACTAGCGGGGGGGCCCTCCTACAATGAGCAGTTCTTC. It specifies CASSYPRLAGGPSYNEQFF.